This T cell receptor beta chain was identified during a study of blood T cell repertoires in COVID-19. The wider study: The United States, Italy and Spain supplied acute and convalescent COVID-19 samples. T cells, B-cell-depleted T cells, or PBMCs provided the cDNA or gDNA that served as material.

The CDR3 runs to 17 residues. In germline, CDR1 is LNHDA, CDR2 SQIVND (reference sequence). V dropped 8 bases and J dropped 0 bases, with 20 bases sitting between them. In this sample, this clone turned up once. Authors' methods: Amplification of reference gene primers was used by the study to estimate nucleated cell counts. TCRdb keeps only in-frame clones here, not all; method: immunoSEQ multiplex PCR. That table supplies the V and J calls and clone size; D and trimming were determined from the DNA. This sample has roughly 240,000 clones; around four fifths occur once, and the top ten carry about 4.6%.

This rearrangement joins TRBV19 to TRBJ1-5; D might be TRBD1 (6 bases). Sequencing was done on a sample of peripheral blood. The source of this sequence is a man aged 55 to 69 who had recovered from COVID-19. The chain's CDR3 is CASLGGAGGYSNQPQHF. In nucleotides, the CDR3 is TGTGCCAGTCTTGGGGGGGCCGGCGGATATAGCAATCAGCCCCAGCATTTT.